These 2 T cell receptor beta chains came from one sample sequenced in a study of shared clonotypes between healthy human individuals. The table came from immunoSEQ multiplex PCR; TCRdb's copy has only in-frame clones and leaves some out. The sample has some 1 million clones, roughly 70% seen once; the top ten hold about 1.5%. The sample taken for sequencing was memory CD4+ T cells sorted from blood. Subset given: CD45RA-negative fraction. The receptors shown here come from a man aged 18 to 29 in good health.

This chain uses TRBV4-1 with TRBJ2-7; TRBD1 matches 9 bases. Germline CDR1 and CDR2: MGHRA and YSYEKL. This CDR3 is 15 amino acids long. V shed 6 bases, J shed 2 bases, and the junction held 8 bases outside the gene matches. The CDR3 region is CASSKGQGGPYEQYF. The CDR3 DNA is TGCGCCAGCAGTAAGGGACAGGGCGGGCCCTACGAGCAGTACTTC.

The CDR3 here is CASSLLKLAGGLRDEQYF. CDR3 DNA sequence: TGTGCCAGCAGCTTGTTAAAACTAGCGGGAGGGCTTCGGGACGAGCAGTACTTC. The rearrangement uses TRBV5-4 and TRBJ2-7; TRBD2 matches 13 bases. The CDR3 contains 18 residues. Unmatched junction bases numbered 12, after V lost 1 base and J lost 5 bases. Germline V gene data show CDR1 as SGHNT and CDR2 as YYREEE (reference sequence).